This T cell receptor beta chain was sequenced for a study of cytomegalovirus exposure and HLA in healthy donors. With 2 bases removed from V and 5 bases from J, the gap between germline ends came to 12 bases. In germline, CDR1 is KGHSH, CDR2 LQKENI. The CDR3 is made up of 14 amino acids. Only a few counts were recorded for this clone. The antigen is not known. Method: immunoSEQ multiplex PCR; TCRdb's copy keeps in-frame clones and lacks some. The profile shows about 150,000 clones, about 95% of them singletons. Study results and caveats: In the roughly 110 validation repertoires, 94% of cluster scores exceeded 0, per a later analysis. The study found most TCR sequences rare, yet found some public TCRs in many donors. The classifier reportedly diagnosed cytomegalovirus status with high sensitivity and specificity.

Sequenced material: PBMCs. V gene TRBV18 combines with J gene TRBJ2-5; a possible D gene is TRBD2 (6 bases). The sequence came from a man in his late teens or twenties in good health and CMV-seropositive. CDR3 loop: CASSPVADGETQYF. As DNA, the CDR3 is TGTGCCAGCTCACCAGTAGCGGACGGCGAGACCCAGTACTTC.